The 2 T cell receptor beta chains given below trace back to one sample, sequenced in a study of control samples from healthy donors and cancer patients. Clones were sequenced by immunoSEQ multiplex PCR, and TCRdb holds only the in-frame ones, with some missing. The profile shows about 170,000 clones, around 88% of them singletons. Sequenced: blood. The source is a woman in her twenties or thirties in good health.

In DNA form, the CDR3 reads TGTGCCAGCAGCAAACGGGGGGACACCGGGGAGCTGTTTTTT. Translating it yields CASSKRGDTGELFF. The rearrangement joins TRBV21-1 to TRBJ2-2; the table's D call TRBD2 went unverified against the DNA. TRBV21-1 represents a pseudogene. The CDR3 contains 14 residues.

The chain employs TRBV30 and TRBJ1-4; D gene unclear. Germline CDR1 and CDR2: GTSNPN and SVGIG (reference sequence). V was trimmed by 2 bases and J by 8 bases, leaving 15 bases between them. There are 14 residues in the CDR3. The CDR3 coding sequence is TGTGCCTGGAGTTGGCCGTCCACCAGGGAAAAACTGTTTTTT. Encoded protein: CAWSWPSTREKLFF.